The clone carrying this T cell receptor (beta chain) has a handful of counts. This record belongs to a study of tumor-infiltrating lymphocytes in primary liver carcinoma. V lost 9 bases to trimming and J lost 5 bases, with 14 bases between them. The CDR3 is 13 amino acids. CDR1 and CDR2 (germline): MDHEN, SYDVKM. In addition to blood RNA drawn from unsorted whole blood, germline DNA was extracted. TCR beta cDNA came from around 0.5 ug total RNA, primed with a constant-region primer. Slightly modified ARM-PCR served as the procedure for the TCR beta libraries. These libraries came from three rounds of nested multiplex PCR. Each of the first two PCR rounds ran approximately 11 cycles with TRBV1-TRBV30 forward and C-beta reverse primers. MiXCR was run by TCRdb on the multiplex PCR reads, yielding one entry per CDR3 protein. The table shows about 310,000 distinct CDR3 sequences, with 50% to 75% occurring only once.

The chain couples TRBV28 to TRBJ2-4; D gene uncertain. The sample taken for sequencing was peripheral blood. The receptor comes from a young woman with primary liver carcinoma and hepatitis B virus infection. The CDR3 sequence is CASSKGGENIQYF. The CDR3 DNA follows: TGTGCCAGTTCGAAGGGCGGAGAAAACATTCAGTACTTC. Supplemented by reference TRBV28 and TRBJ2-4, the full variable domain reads DVKVTQSSRYLVKRTGEKVFLECVQDMDHENMFWYRQDPGLGLRLIYFSYDVKMKEKGDIPEGYSVSREKKERFSLILESASTNQTSMYLCASSKGGENIQYFGAGTRLSVL.